Below, one T cell receptor (beta chain) is given with its context. A second 7 to 11 cycle PCR used barcoded and J-beta primers. TCRdb ran MiXCR on the 5' RACE reads and lists one entry per CDR3 protein. The table lists around 710,000 distinct CDR3 sequences, roughly 43% of them singletons. The sample comes from a study of blood T cells in healthy people across ages. The sequence came from a woman aged 55-75 years in good health. Source material: blood.

The CDR3 reads CASSLAGERGQFF. DNA of the CDR3: TGCGCCAGCAGCTTGGCGGGGGAGCGGGGGCAGTTCTTC. The chain is built from TRBV5-1 and TRBJ2-1, with 7 bases that match TRBD2. Unmatched junction bases numbered 6, after V lost 0 bases and J lost 12 bases. This CDR3 has 13 residues. Germline loops: CDR1 SGHRS, CDR2 YFSETQ.